This entry lists 15 T cell receptor beta chains sequenced from one sample in a study of shared clonotypes between healthy human individuals. Produced via immunoSEQ multiplex PCR; TCRdb's table is partial and in-frame only. The sample yields hundreds of thousands of clones, about 80% seen once. The source material was PBMCs. Receptors originate from a woman aged 40 to 50 in good health. Some clones in this sample may be carry-over from other donors' samples.

V and J are TRBV19 and TRBJ2-6; 7 nucleotides align to TRBD2. This CDR3 is 13 amino acids long. Germline V gene sequence: CDR1 LNHDA, CDR2 SQIVND (reference sequence). The junction had 2 bases not matched to a gene; V was cut back by 11 bases and J by 1 base. CDR3 protein: CAARGSGANVLTF. Here the CDR3 DNA reads TGTGCCGCGCGGGGGTCTGGGGCCAACGTCCTGACTTTC.

The rearrangement uses TRBV30 and TRBJ1-2; a possible D gene is TRBD1 (5 bases). The CDR3 runs to 12 residues. Trimming took off 0 bases at V and 4 bases at J, with 6 bases between the two ends. The germline gives CDR1 GTSNPN, CDR2 SVGIG (reference sequence). CDR3 coding DNA: TGTGCCTGGAGTGTGGGGCCCTATGGCTACACCTTC. This gives the protein CAWSVGPYGYTF.

The chain is built from TRBV7-2 and TRBJ2-3, with a weak D call TRBD2 (7 bases). The CDR3 extends over 15 amino acids. Trimming cost V 3 bases and J 3 bases, with 13 bases left between them. CDR1 is SGHTA and CDR2 is FQGNSA in the germline V gene. The CDR3 sequence: CASSFRGAVTDTQYF. As DNA, the CDR3 is TGTGCCAGCAGCTTTCGGGGGGCTGTTACAGATACGCAGTATTTT.

The chain has TRBV11-1 and TRBJ2-3; TRBD2 matches at 8 bases. The CDR3 is 16 residues long. Germline assignment: CDR1 SGHAT and CDR2 FQDESV (reference sequence). The junction had 7 bases not matched to a gene; V was cut back by 5 bases and J by 0 bases. The CDR3 region is CASSIGSGGSTDTQYF. The CDR3 coding sequence is TGTGCCAGCAGCATCGGCAGCGGGGGTAGCACAGATACGCAGTATTTT.

J is TRBJ2-5 and V is TRBV7-7; a possible D gene is TRBD1 (5 bases). Looked up from germline, CDR1 is SSHAT and CDR2 is FNYEAQ (reference sequence). The CDR3 extends over 14 amino acids. V was pared by 2 bases and J by 2 bases, with 9 bases between. The CDR3 reads CASSLQGGQETQYF. The DNA for the CDR3 is TGTGCCAGCAGCTTACAGGGCGGTCAAGAGACCCAGTACTTC. The full variable domain, in which reference TRBV7-7 and TRBJ2-5 provide the parts outside the CDR3, is GAGVSQSPRYKVTKRGQDVTLRCDPISSHATLYWYQQALGQGPEFLTYFNYEAQPDKSGLPSDRFSAERPEGSISTLTIQRTEQRDSAMYRCASSLQGGQETQYFGPGTRLLVL.

The chain carries TRBV11-2 and TRBJ2-1, with TRBD2 as a possible D gene (6 bases). Deletions cut 3 bases from V and 8 bases from J, with 14 bases between. Germline V gene data show CDR1 as SGHAT and CDR2 as FQNNGV. CDR3 length equals 14 residues. The CDR3 loop reads CASSLGLLVYEQFF. CDR3 sequence (DNA): TGTGCCAGCAGCTTGGGACTGTTGGTCTATGAGCAGTTCTTC.

The V call is TRBV7-2, the J call TRBJ1-5; D unresolved. The V gene's germline CDR1 is SGHTA and CDR2 FQGNSA. The CDR3 extends over 16 amino acids. Trimming took off 0 bases at V and 5 bases at J, with 14 bases between the two ends. CDR3 nucleotide sequence: TGTGCCAGCAGCTTAGCCGCTTCGAGGCGGGATCAGCCCCAGCATTTT. This codes for CASSLAASRRDQPQHF.

The chain carries TRBV7-2 and TRBJ2-7, with a possible D match to TRBD1 (8 bases). CDR3 length equals 14 residues. V lost 4 bases, J lost 4 bases, and 14 bases lay in between. Germline loops: CDR1 SGHTA, CDR2 FQGNSA. DNA for the CDR3: TGTGCCAGCAGCTCTGACAGGGGAGGGTACGAGCAGTACTTC. Its translation: CASSSDRGGYEQYF. Supplemented by reference TRBV7-2 and TRBJ2-7, the full variable domain reads GAGVSQSPSNKVTEKGKDVELRCDPISGHTALYWYRQSLGQGLEFLIYFQGNSAPDKSGLPSDRFSAERTGGSVSTLTIQRTQQEDSAVYLCASSSDRGGYEQYFGPGTRLTVT.

The table lists this clone with a few counts. This rearrangement joins TRBV11-2 to TRBJ2-7; D remains ambiguous. Per the germline V gene, CDR1 is SGHAT and CDR2 is FQNNGV. The CDR3 contains 15 residues. The V gene lost 0 bases and the J gene lost 7 bases, with 16 bases spanning the gap. DNA for the CDR3: TGTGCCAGCAGCTTAGATCGAGGTTCTTTAGGGGAGCAGTACTTC. Amino acids: CASSLDRGSLGEQYF.

A word on this clone: This CDR3 is also generated by other DNA sequences in the sample. This chain connects TRBV20-1 to TRBJ2-1; D uncertain. Germline CDR1 is DFQATT and CDR2 is SNEGSKA (reference sequence). The CDR3 is 10 residues long. V dropped 6 bases and J dropped 7 bases, with 7 bases sitting between them. In DNA form, the CDR3 reads TGCAGTGCGCTAGTGAATGAGCAGTTCTTC. Its translation is CSALVNEQFF.

This clone was counted a single time. The chain recombines TRBV28 with TRBJ2-3; no reliable D call. Germline CDR1 is MDHEN and CDR2 is SYDVKM. V lost 4 bases, J lost 5 bases, and 19 bases lay in between. The CDR3 totals 16 residues. The CDR3 nucleotides read TGTGCCAGCAGTTCCCCCCCGGTGGGAACGGTAGATACGCAGTATTTT. Its translation is CASSSPPVGTVDTQYF.

Turning to this clone: With a much larger clone just one base away, this may be a read error. The identical CDR3 is also encoded by other nucleotide sequences in the sample. The chain joins TRBV11-2 to TRBJ2-1; D is unclear. The germline CDR1 and CDR2 sequences are SGHAT and FQNNGV. Trimming cost V 3 bases and J 1 base, with 1 base left between them. This CDR3 comprises 12 residues. Written as DNA, the CDR3 is TGTGCCAGCAGCTTTTCCTACAATGAGCAGTTCTTC. This encodes CASSFSYNEQFF.

This clone was picked up a small number of times. The V gene is TRBV2, the J gene TRBJ1-4; no reliable D call. CDR1 SNHLY and CDR2 FYNNEI come from the germline V gene. The CDR3 loop spans 15 amino acids. V was pared by 6 bases and J by 5 bases, with 16 bases between. CDR3 protein: CASSPRARPNEKLFF. The CDR3 coding sequence is TGTGCCAGCAGCCCCCGGGCCAGGCCGAATGAAAAACTGTTTTTT.

In the case of this clone: This CDR3 is also generated by other DNA sequences in the sample. The chain carries TRBV6-5 and TRBJ2-7; D remains ambiguous. The CDR3 length is 14 residues. Germline CDR1 MNHEY, CDR2 SVGAGI. V shed 3 bases and J shed 3 bases, with 12 bases lying between them. This CDR3 is CASSYLSGFYEQYF. In DNA, the CDR3 is TGTGCCAGCAGTTATCTCTCCGGGTTCTACGAGCAGTACTTC.

V is TRBV2 and J is TRBJ2-4; TRBD2 agrees at 15 bases. Germline CDR1 is SNHLY and CDR2 is FYNNEI. The J segment lost 2 bases and the V segment lost 5 bases, leaving 10 bases of the junction unmatched. CDR3 length equals 19 residues. Written as DNA, the CDR3 is TGTGCCAGCAGTAGGGGACTAGCGGGAGGTATTAGGACCAAAAACATTCAGTACTTC. Protein product: CASSRGLAGGIRTKNIQYF.